The subject of this entry is one T cell receptor (beta chain). Its antigen is undetermined. The entry originates in a study of cytomegalovirus exposure and HLA in healthy donors. Study-level results: Using the classifier, cytomegalovirus status was reportedly diagnosed with high specificity and sensitivity.

A multiplex PCR was run with 60 Vbeta primers and 13 Jbeta primers. TCRdb's table, derived via immunoSEQ multiplex PCR, lists solely in-frame clones and lacks some. The repertoire holds some 130,000 clones, with over 70% as singletons. The CDR3 has 12 residues. Germline lookup yields CDR1 SGHTA and CDR2 FQGNSA. Deletions cut 7 bases from V and 7 bases from J, with 8 bases between. The sequenced material came from PBMCs. This sequence joins TRBV7-2 and TRBJ1-6; unclear D gene. The TCR originated in a man aged 25 to 40 in good health and CMV-seronegative. The CDR3 spells CASTSLNSPLHF. In DNA form, the CDR3 reads TGTGCCAGCACCTCTCTCAATTCACCCCTCCACTTT.